This T cell receptor (beta chain) was identified during a study of CD8+ T cells in alopecia areata. The wider study: Tofacitinib therapy lasting 6 to 18 months was followed by 6 months off drug. Study-wide results and caveats: Shared TCR sequences were less clear between patients than in mice, possibly partly from HLA diversity.

The V end lost 1 base, the J end lost 6 bases, and 13 bases lay between the germline ends. This CDR3 has 15 residues. CDR1 and CDR2 from the germline V gene are MGHRA and YSYEKL. Note on this clone: Its antigen is undetermined.

Reverse transcription of extracted RNA yielded cDNA, which provided the sequencing template. Sequencing used immunoSEQ multiplex PCR; TCRdb keeps in-frame clones, though not all of them. The sample has 150,000 to 200,000 clones, approximately 65% seen once. Material: CD8+ T cells sorted from blood, obtained at week 0. The sequence derives from a human donor with alopecia areata. This chain uses TRBV4-1 with TRBJ1-5, with unresolved D. The CDR3 protein is CASSQAASPGQPQHF. The CDR3 region has the DNA TGCGCCAGCAGCCAAGCAGCCTCACCGGGTCAGCCCCAGCATTTT.